Here is one TCR beta chain with its context. Its specificity is unknown. Amplification used 60 Vbeta primers and 13 Jbeta primers. The method was immunoSEQ multiplex PCR; TCRdb's version includes in-frame clones alone and lacks a portion of them. The sample lists about 200,000 clones, more than 75% occurring once. These data are taken from a study of cytomegalovirus exposure and HLA in healthy donors. Study background: Unique TCR beta sequences numbering approximately 120 million came from 190 million or so T cells in an earlier analysis. Study-wide points: An ancestry cluster, one associated with Asian ancestry, reportedly showed fewer N-insertions than the approximately 660-donor mean in a later analysis. For most subjects, TCR beta sequences were reported to predict HLA-A and HLA-B alleles with accuracy.

The CDR3 loop spans 12 amino acids. V lost 8 bases to trimming and J lost 10 bases, with 12 bases between them. The germline V gene has CDR1 ENHRY and CDR2 SYGVKD. V usage is TRBV10-3 and J usage is TRBJ1-6; D call uncertain. The material sequenced was PBMCs. This TCR was sampled from a male donor in good health and CMV-seropositive. The CDR3 DNA sequence: TGTGCCATCTCGAGCCCGGAGTCACCCCTCCACTTT. Amino acid sequence: CAISSPESPLHF.